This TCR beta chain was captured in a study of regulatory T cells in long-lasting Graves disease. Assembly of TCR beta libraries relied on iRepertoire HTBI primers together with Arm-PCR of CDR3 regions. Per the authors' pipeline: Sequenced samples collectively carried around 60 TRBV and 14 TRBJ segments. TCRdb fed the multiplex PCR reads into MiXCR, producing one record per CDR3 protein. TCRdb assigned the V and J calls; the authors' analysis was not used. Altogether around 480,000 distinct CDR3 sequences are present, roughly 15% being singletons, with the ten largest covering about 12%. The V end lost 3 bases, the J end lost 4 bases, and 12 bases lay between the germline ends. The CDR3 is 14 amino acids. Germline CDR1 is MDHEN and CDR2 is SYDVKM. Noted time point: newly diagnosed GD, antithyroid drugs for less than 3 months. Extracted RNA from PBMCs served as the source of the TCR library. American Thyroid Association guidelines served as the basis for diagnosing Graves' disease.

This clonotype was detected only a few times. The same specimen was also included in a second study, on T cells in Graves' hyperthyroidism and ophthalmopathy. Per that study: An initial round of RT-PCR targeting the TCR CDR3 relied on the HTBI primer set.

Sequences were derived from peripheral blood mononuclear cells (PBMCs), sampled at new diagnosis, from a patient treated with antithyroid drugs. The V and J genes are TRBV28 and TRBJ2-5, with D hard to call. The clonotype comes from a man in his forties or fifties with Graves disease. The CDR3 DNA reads TGTGCCAGCAGTTTGTTTGACTTCCGAGAGACCCAGTACTTC. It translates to CASSLFDFRETQYF.